The present TCR beta chain was sequenced within a study of beta chain features in type 1 diabetes. A remark on this clone: This specimen includes other DNA sequences encoding the same CDR3.

TCRB transcripts that were expressed got sequenced, as all of the isolated RNA had been reverse transcribed. Repertoires were generated with immunoSEQ multiplex PCR, while TCRdb's copy carries only in-frame clones and drops some. The sample records 500,000 to 700,000 clones, 15% to 17% being singletons. Sequences were obtained from naive CD4+ T cells from blood. The source of this sequence is a young man in good health.

The CDR3 is CASSERASTDTQYF. The CDR3 nucleotides read TGTGCCAGCAGTGAACGGGCTAGCACAGATACGCAGTATTTT. The genes are TRBV6-1 and TRBJ2-3; D is undetermined. The CDR3 consists of 14 residues. The V end was cut by 2 bases, the J end by 0 bases, with 6 bases between. Germline loops: CDR1 MNHNS, CDR2 SASEGT.